Included here is one TCR beta chain sequence, with context. Its target is not known. The data belong to a study of cytomegalovirus exposure and HLA in healthy donors. Study details: Early release data held 85 million to 95 million unique TCRs from HLA-typed donors. General study results and limits: In a later analysis, compared with equally common non-associated chains, HLA-associated beta chains were more expanded. In a later analysis, a missense DCLRE1C variant was linked to TCR beta V- and J-gene trimming.

Amplification used 60 Vbeta primers and 13 Jbeta primers. Clones were read by immunoSEQ multiplex PCR, and TCRdb kept only the in-frame ones, dropping some. The sample comprises fewer than 100,000 clones, around 77% of which are singletons, and around 3% rests with the top ten. Germline CDR1 is MNHEY and CDR2 is SMNVEV (reference sequence). This CDR3 has 15 amino acids. Trimming took 3 bases from V and 1 from J, leaving 10 bases between them. Sequencing used PBMCs. The TCR was taken from a man aged 40-55 years in good health and CMV-seronegative. The gene calls are TRBV27 and TRBJ2-1; possibly TRBD1 for D (5 bases). The CDR3 spells CASSLFRVSYNEQFF. CDR3 nucleotide sequence: TGTGCCAGCAGTTTGTTCAGGGTTTCCTACAATGAGCAGTTCTTC.